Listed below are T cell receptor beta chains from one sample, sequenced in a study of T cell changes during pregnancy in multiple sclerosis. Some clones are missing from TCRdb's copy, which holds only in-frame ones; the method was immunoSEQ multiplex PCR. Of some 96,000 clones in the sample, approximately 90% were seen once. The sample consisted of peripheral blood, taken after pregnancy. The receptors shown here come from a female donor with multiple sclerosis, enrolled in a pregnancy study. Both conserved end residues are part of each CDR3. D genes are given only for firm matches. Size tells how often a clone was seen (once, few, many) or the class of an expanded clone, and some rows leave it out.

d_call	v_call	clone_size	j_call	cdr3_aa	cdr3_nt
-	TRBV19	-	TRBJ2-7	CASSILITDSISSSYEQYF	TGTGCCAGTAGTATTTTAATCACGGACAGCATATCGAGCTCCTACGAGCAGTACTTC
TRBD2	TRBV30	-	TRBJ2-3	CAWSVRRLAITDTQYF	TGTGCCTGGAGTGTCCGGAGACTAGCTATCACAGATACGCAGTATTTT
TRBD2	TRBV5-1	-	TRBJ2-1	CASKQRDYNEQFF	TGCGCCAGCAAGCAGCGGGACTACAATGAGCAGTTCTTC
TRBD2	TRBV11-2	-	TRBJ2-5	CASSFDREAGLQETQYF	TGTGCCAGCAGCTTCGACCGGGAGGCGGGGCTCCAAGAGACCCAGTACTTC
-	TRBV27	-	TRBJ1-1	CASSYTAYGGTEAFF	TGTGCCAGCAGTTATACAGCCTACGGGGGCACTGAAGCTTTCTTT
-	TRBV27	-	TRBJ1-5	CASRTGTNSNQPQHF	TGTGCCAGCAGAACAGGGACGAATAGCAATCAGCCCCAGCATTTT
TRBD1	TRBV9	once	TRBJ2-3	CASSVDPGTGSTDTQYF	TGTGCCAGCAGCGTAGATCCCGGGACAGGTTCCACAGATACGCAGTATTTT
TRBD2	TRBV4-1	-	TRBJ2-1	CASSQEAAGGSSYNEQFF	TGCGCCAGCAGCCAAGAGGCGGCGGGGGGGAGCTCCTACAATGAGCAGTTCTTC
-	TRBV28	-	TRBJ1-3	CASSFSVSGNTIYF	TGTGCCAGCAGTTTTAGCGTATCTGGAAACACCATATATTTT
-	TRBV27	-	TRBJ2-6	CASTSVSSGANVLTF	TGTGCCAGCACTAGCGTGAGCTCTGGGGCCAACGTCCTGACTTTC
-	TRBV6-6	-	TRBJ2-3	CASSPRDFSTDTQYF	TGTGCCAGCAGTCCCCGGGACTTTAGCACAGATACGCAGTATTTT
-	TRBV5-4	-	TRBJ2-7	CASSFGDNEQYF	TGTGCCAGCAGCTTCGGGGATAACGAGCAGTACTTC
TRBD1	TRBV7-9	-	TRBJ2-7	CASSLATGTNYEQYF	TGTGCCAGCAGCTTAGCGACAGGGACAAACTACGAGCAGTACTTC
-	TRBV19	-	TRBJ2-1	CASSIGPVSGAYNEQFF	TGTGCCAGTAGTATCGGACCCGTTAGCGGAGCATACAATGAGCAGTTCTTC
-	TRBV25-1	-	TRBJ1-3	CASSAGGAAGNTIYF	TGTGCCAGCAGCGCCGGAGGGGCAGCAGGAAACACCATATATTTT
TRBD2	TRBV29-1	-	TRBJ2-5	CSVEGSGVVETQYF	TGCAGCGTTGAAGGTAGCGGGGTCGTGGAGACCCAGTACTTC
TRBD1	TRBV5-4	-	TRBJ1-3	CASSLDRVPGNTIYF	TGTGCCAGCAGTTTGGACAGGGTCCCTGGAAACACCATATATTTT
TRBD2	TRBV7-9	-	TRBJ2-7	CASSPGTSGGPLEQYF	TGTGCCAGCAGCCCCGGGACTAGCGGGGGTCCCCTCGAGCAGTACTTC
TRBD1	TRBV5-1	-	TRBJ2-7	CASSPGQGGIYEQYF	TGCGCCAGCAGCCCGGGACAGGGAGGGATCTACGAGCAGTACTTC
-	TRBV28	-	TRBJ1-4	CASSFYGPGRVEKLFF	TGTGCCAGCAGTTTCTATGGGCCCGGCAGGGTTGAAAAACTGTTTTTT
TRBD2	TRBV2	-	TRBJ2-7	CASSELAGGPECFF	TGTGCCAGCAGTGAACTAGCGGGAGGGCCAGAGTGTTTCTTC
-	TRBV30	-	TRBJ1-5	CAWSNSQGNNQPQHF	TGTGCCTGGAGTAACTCACAGGGTAACAATCAGCCCCAGCATTTT
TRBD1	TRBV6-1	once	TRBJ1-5	CASSEHIGQGASNQPQHF	TGTGCCAGCAGTGAGCACATTGGACAGGGGGCGAGCAATCAGCCCCAGCATTTT
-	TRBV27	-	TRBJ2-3	CASTQRNRTDTQYF	TGTGCCAGCACCCAGCGGAATCGCACAGATACGCAGTATTTT
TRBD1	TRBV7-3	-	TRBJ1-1	CASSVTAGGTEAFF	TGTGCCAGCAGCGTAACCGCAGGGGGCACTGAAGCTTTCTTT
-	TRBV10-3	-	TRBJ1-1	CAIRKAGTPEAFF	TGTGCCATCAGGAAAGCGGGAACGCCTGAAGCTTTCTTT
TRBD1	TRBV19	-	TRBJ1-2	CASSRLGDSLYGYTF	TGTGCCAGTAGTCGCTTGGGGGACAGCCTCTATGGCTACACCTTC
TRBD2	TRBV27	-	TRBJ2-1	CASTLGGGRGSYNEQFF	TGTGCCAGCACCCTGGGAGGAGGGAGGGGATCCTACAATGAGCAGTTCTTC
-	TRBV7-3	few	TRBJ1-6	CASSFTGNSPLHF	TGTGCCAGCAGCTTTACAGGGAATTCACCCCTCCACTTT